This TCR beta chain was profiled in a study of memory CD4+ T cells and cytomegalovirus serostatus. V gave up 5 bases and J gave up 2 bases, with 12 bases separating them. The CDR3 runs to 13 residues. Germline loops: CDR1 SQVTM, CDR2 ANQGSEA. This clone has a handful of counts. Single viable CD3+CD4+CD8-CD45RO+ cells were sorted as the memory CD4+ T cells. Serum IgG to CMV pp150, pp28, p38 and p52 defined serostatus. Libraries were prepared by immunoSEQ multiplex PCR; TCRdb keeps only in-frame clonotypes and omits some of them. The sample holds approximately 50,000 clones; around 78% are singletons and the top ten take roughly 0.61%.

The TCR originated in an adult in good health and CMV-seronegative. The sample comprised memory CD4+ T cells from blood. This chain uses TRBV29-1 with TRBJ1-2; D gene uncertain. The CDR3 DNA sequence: TGCAGCGTTTCGAAGAGCCGAAACTATGGCTACACCTTC. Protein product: CSVSKSRNYGYTF.